Here is one T cell receptor (beta chain) with its context. The sample belongs to a study of CD8+ T cells in alopecia areata. Background on the study: Those treated were given oral tofacitinib at 5 to 10 mg twice daily. Dosing with tofacitinib proceeded for 6 to 18 months, followed by 6 months off drug. Treated patients' severity was scored by percentage of affected scalp area.

Reverse transcription of extracted RNA yielded cDNA, which provided the sequencing template. Clones were read by immunoSEQ multiplex PCR, and TCRdb kept only the in-frame ones, dropping some. The sample lists approximately 180,000 clones, less than 70% seen once, with approximately 10% in the top ten. The treatment: oral pan-JAK inhibitor, 5-10 mg twice daily. From alopecia areata patients, lesional scalp punch biopsies and peripheral blood were collected. Here the sequenced sample was CD8+ T cells sorted from blood, taken at week 24, from a patient treated with tofacitinib. This receptor was identified in a human donor with alopecia areata.

CDR3 nucleotide sequence: TGCGCCAGCAGTCCTCTTTCTGGGGCCAACGTCCTGACTTTC. As protein: CASSPLSGANVLTF. This chain uses TRBV4-1 with TRBJ2-6, with D unclear. Germline assignment: CDR1 MGHRA and CDR2 YSYEKL. The CDR3 is made up of 14 amino acids. V was trimmed by 6 bases and J by 1 base, leaving 7 bases between them.